Ten or more counts support the clone carrying this T cell receptor (beta chain). Its cognate antigen is unknown. This sample was taken from a study of T-cell memory formation after mild COVID-19. Findings and caveats of the study: The pre-infection memory compartment contained some responding clones, suggesting cross-reactive memory joined. Chiefly within CM and EM were the contracting CD4+ clones; CD8+ ones were within EMRA.

V was clipped by 0 bases and J by 7 bases, with 9 bases between them. The CDR3 consists of 14 residues. The germline gives CDR1 SEHNR, CDR2 FQNEAQ (reference sequence). MiXCR, run by TCRdb on the 5' RACE reads, gives a single entry per CDR3 protein. The sample comprises 30,000 to 45,000 distinct CDR3 sequences, over 9.5% of which are singletons, and 25% to 30% rests with the top ten. The clonotype was recovered from a man between 18 and 29 years old who had mild COVID-19 (a few samples of this study predate the infection). Cell type and time point are not known. The V call is TRBV7-9, the J call TRBJ1-4; D perhaps matches TRBD1 (5 bases). The sequencing input was PBMCs or a T cell subset sorted from them (not recorded which). The CDR3 reads CASSLARQGEKLFF. CDR3 bases: TGTGCCAGCAGCTTAGCGCGGCAGGGTGAAAAACTGTTTTTT.